This T cell receptor (beta chain) emerged from a study of response to subunit inactivated influenza vaccine. General observations from the study: There was a suggestion from the authors that each seasonal influenza vaccination recruits few new T cells.

The ends were cut back, 5 bases at V and 1 base at J, with 15 bases in the middle. The CDR3 is 17 residues long. Germline assignment: CDR1 SGHAT and CDR2 FQNNGV. Note on this clonotype: The antigen is not known.

TCRdb redid the calling of the RT-PCR reads with MiXCR, one entry per CDR3 protein. Among about 530,000 distinct CDR3 sequences listed, 13% were seen once. The material was PBMCs from blood, obtained roughly 46 days after vaccination. The chain links TRBV11-2 to TRBJ2-6, with D perhaps TRBD2 (5 bases). The receptor comes from a man in his forties or fifties who received an inactivated influenza vaccine. The chain's CDR3 is CASSIRSGFSGANVLTF. Written as DNA, the CDR3 is TGTGCCAGCAGCATTAGATCGGGGTTTTCTGGGGCCAACGTCCTGACTTTC. The full variable domain, completed using reference TRBV11-2 and TRBJ2-6, is EAGVAQSPRYKIIEKRQSVAFWCNPISGHATLYWYQQILGQGPKLLIQFQNNGVVDDSQLPKDRFSAERLKGVDSTLKIQPAKLEDSAVYLCASSIRSGFSGANVLTFGAGSRLTVL.